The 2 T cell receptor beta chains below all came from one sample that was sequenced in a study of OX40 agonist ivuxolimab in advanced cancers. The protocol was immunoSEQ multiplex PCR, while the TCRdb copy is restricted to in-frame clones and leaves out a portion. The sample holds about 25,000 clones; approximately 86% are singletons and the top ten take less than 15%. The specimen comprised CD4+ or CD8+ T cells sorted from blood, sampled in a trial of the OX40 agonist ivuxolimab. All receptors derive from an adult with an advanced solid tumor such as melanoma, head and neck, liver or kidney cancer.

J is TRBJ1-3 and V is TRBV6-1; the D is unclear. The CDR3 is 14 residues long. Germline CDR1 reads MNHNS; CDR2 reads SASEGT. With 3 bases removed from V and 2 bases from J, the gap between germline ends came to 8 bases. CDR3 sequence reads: CASSDKYAGNTIYF. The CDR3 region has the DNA TGTGCCAGCAGTGACAAGTATGCTGGAAACACCATATATTTT.

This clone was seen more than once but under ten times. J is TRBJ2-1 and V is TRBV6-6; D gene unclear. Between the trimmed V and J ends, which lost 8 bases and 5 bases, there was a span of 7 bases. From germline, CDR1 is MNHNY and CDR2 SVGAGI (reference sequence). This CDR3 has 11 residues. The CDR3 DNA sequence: TGTGCCAGCCGCTATAACAATGAGCAGTTCTTC. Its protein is CASRYNNEQFF.